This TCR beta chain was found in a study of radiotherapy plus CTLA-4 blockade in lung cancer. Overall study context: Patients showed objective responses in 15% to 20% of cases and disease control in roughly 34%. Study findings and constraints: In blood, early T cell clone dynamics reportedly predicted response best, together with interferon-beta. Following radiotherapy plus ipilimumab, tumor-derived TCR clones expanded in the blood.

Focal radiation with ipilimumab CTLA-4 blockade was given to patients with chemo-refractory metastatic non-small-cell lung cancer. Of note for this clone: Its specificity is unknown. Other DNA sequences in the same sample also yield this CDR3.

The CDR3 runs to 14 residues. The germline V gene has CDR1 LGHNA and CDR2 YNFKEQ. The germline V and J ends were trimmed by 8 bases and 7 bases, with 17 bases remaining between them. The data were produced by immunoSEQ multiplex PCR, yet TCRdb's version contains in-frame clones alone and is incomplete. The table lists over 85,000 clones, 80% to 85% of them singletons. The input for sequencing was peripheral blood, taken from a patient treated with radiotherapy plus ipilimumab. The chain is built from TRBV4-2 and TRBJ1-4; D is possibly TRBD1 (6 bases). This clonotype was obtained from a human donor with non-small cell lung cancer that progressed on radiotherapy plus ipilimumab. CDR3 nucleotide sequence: TGTGCCAGCGCAATCCTGGGGGCGGGTGAAAAACTGTTTTTT. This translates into CASAILGAGEKLFF.